This T cell receptor beta chain was identified during a study of radiotherapy plus CTLA-4 blockade in lung cancer. Study summary: Among all patients, about 19% showed objective responses, while about 30% had disease control. Study results and limitations: Some TCR clones had been derived from tumors. These clones expanded in peripheral blood after radiotherapy plus ipilimumab. Early shifts in blood T cell clones, with interferon-beta, reportedly predicted response best.

Only a few counts were recorded for this clone. Its antigen is as yet unknown. People whose metastatic non-small-cell lung cancer was chemo-refractory got focal radiation along with CTLA-4 blockade by ipilimumab. Measured with immunoSEQ multiplex PCR; TCRdb has only the in-frame clones, and not every one. This repertoire shows 45,000 to 75,000 clones, just over 75% found once; its top ten account for 3.5% to 4%. This CDR3 has 14 residues. The V gene's germline CDR1 is ENHRY and CDR2 SYGVKD. Trimming pared 0 bases from V and 4 bases from J, leaving 7 bases between. Sequences were derived from peripheral blood, sampled from a patient treated with radiotherapy plus ipilimumab. This sequence was found in a human donor with non-small cell lung cancer who had a partial response to radiotherapy plus ipilimumab. The chain joins TRBV10-3 to TRBJ1-5, with a tentative D call TRBD1 (5 bases). This CDR3 reads CAISESAGNQPQHF. Here the CDR3 DNA reads TGTGCCATCAGTGAGTCGGCAGGGAATCAGCCCCAGCATTTT.